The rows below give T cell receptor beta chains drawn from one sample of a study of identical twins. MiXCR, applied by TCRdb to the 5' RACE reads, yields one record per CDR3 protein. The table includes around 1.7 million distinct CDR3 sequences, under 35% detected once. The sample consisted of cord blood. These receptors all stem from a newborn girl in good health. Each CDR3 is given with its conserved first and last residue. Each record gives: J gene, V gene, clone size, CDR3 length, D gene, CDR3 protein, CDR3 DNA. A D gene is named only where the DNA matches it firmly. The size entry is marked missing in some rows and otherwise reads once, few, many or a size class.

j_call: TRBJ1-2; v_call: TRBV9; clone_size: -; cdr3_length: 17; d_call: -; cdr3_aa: CASSVAKEGRAFYGYTF; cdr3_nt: TGTGCCAGCAGCGTAGCGAAGGAGGGTCGGGCCTTCTATGGCTACACCTTC
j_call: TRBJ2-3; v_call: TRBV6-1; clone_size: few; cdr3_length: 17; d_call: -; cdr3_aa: CASSAPNQYAITDTQYF; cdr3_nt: TGTGCCAGCAGTGCCCCTAACCAGTACGCAATCACAGATACGCAGTATTTT
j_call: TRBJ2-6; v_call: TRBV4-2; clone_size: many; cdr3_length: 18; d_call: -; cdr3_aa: CASSQEILTYSGANVLTF; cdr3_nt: TGTGCCAGCAGCCAAGAAATCCTTACCTACTCTGGGGCCAACGTCCTGACTTTC
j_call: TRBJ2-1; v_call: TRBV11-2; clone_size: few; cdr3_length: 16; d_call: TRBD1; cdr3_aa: CASSSAPRGWISEQFF; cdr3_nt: TGTGCCAGCAGCTCCGCCCCCAGGGGGTGGATAAGTGAGCAGTTCTTC
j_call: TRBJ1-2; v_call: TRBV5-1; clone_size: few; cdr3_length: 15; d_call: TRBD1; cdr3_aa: CASRGGQGANYGYTF; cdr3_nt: TGCGCCAGCAGGGGCGGACAGGGAGCTAACTATGGCTACACCTTC
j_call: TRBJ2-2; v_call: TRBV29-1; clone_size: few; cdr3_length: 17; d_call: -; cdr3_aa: CSVVSPDKRMNTGELFF; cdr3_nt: TGCAGCGTCGTGAGCCCGGATAAGCGGATGAACACCGGGGAGCTGTTTTTT
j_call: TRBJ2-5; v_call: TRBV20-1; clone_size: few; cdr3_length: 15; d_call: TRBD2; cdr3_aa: CSAGLAGVTYNEQYF; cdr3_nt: TGCAGTGCGGGGCTAGCGGGAGTGACCTACAATGAGCAGTACTTC
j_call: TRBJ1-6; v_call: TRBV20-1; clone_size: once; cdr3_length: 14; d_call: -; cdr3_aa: CSASVGVGGSPLHF; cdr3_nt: TGCAGTGCTAGTGTTGGGGTTGGAGGGTCACCCCTCCACTTT
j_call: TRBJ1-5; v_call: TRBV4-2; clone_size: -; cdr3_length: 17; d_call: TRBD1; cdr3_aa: CASSHGSAGTGGQPQHF; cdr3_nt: TGTGCCAGCAGCCATGGATCGGCGGGGACAGGGGGCCAGCCCCAGCATTTT
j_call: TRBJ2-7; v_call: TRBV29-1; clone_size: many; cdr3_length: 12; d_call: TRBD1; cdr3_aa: CSAQDRGHEQYF; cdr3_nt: TGCAGCGCCCAGGACAGGGGACACGAGCAGTACTTC
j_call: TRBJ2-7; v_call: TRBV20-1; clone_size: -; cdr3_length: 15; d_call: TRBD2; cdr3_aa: CSARDASGASYEQYF; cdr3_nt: TGCAGTGCTAGAGATGCTAGCGGGGCCTCCTACGAGCAGTACTTC
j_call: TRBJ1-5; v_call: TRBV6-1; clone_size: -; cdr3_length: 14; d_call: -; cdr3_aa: CASSEQVIHQPQHF; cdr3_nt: TGTGCCAGCAGTGAACAAGTAATCCATCAGCCCCAGCATTTT
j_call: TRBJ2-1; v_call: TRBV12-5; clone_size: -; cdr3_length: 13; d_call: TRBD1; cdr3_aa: CASGLDRGNEQFF; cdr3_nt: TGTGCTAGTGGTTTGGACAGGGGCAATGAGCAGTTCTTC
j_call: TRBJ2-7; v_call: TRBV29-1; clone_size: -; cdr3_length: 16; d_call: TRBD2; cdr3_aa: CSVEDPRAGGSGEQYF; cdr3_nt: TGCAGCGTTGAAGATCCCCGAGCGGGAGGGTCTGGCGAGCAGTACTTC
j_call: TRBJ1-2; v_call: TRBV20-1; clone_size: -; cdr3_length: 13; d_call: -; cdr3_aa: CSAPLRSLYGYTF; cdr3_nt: TGCAGTGCACCCCTTCGGAGCCTCTATGGCTACACCTTC
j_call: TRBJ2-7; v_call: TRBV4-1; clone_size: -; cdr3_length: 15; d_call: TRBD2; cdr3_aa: CASSQMGTSTYEQYF; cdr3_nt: TGCGCCAGCAGCCAAATGGGGACTAGTACCTACGAGCAGTACTTC
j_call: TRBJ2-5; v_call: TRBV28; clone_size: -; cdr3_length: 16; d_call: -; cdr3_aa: CASSSGFGGGFNEQYF; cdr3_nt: TGTGCCAGCAGTTCGGGTTTTGGGGGAGGATTTAATGAGCAGTACTTC
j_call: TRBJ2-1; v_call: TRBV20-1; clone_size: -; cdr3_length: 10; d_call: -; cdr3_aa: CSARDGQQFF; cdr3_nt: TGCAGTGCTAGAGATGGCCAGCAGTTCTTC
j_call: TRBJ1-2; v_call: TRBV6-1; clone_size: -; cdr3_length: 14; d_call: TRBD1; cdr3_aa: CASSEESGGYGYTF; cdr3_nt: TGTGCCAGCAGTGAGGAATCAGGGGGCTATGGCTACACCTTC
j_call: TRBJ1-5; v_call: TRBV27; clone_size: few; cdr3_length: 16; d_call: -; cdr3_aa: CASSLRGTLSNQPQHF; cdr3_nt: TGTGCCAGCAGTTTAAGAGGCACCCTTAGCAATCAGCCCCAGCATTTT
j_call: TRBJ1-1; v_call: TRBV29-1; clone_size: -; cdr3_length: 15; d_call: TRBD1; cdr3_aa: CSGGGQGNMNTEAFF; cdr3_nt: TGCAGCGGCGGAGGACAGGGAAACATGAACACTGAAGCTTTCTTT
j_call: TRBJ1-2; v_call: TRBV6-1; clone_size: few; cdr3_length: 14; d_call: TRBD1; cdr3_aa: CASSEVFQGAGYTF; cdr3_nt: TGTGCCAGCAGTGAAGTATTCCAGGGGGCTGGCTACACCTTC
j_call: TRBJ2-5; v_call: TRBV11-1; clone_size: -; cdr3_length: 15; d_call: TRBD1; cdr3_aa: CASSLPGQGRETQYF; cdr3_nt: TGTGCCAGCAGCTTACCTGGACAGGGGAGAGAGACCCAGTACTTC
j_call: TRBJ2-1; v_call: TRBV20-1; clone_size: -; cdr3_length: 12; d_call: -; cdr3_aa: CSARPRGWEQFF; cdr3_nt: TGCAGTGCTAGGCCTAGGGGGTGGGAGCAGTTCTTC
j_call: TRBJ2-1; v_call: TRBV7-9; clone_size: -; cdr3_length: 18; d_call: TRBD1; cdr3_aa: CASSVSLGTGGPYNEQFF; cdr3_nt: TGTGCCAGCAGCGTCTCTTTAGGGACAGGGGGTCCCTACAATGAGCAGTTCTTC
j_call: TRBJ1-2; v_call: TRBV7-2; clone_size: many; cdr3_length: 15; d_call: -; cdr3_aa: CASSPTRLTNYGYTF; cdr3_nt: TGTGCCAGCAGCCCAACGAGGCTGACTAACTATGGCTACACCTTC
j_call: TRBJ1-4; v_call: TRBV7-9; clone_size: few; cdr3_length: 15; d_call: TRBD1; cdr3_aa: CAGSLGDRTNEKLFF; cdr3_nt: TGTGCCGGCAGCTTAGGGGACAGAACTAATGAAAAACTGTTTTTT
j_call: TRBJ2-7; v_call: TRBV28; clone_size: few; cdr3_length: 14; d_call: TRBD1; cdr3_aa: CASSFPDRAYEQYF; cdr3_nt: TGTGCCAGCAGTTTCCCCGACAGGGCCTACGAGCAGTACTTC
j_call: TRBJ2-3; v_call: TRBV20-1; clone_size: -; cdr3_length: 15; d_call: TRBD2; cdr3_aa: CSARGLAGITDTQYF; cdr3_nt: TGCAGTGCTAGGGGTCTAGCGGGGATCACAGATACGCAGTATTTT
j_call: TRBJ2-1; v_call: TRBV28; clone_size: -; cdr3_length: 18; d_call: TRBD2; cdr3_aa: CASSPTSGRGGSYNEQFF; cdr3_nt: TGTGCCAGCAGTCCCACTAGCGGGAGGGGAGGTTCCTACAATGAGCAGTTCTTC
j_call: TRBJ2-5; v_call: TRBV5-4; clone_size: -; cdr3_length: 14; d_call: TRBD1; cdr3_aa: CASSSTGGDETQYF; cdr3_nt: TGTGCCAGCAGCTCGACAGGGGGCGACGAGACCCAGTACTTC
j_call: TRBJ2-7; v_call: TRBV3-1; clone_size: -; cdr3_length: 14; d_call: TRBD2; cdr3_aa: CASSLTSGADEQYF; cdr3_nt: TGTGCCAGCAGCCTAACTAGCGGGGCGGATGAGCAGTACTTC
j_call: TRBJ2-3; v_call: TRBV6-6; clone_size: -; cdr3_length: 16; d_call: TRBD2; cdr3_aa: CASSLGGSGSWDTQYF; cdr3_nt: TGTGCCAGCAGCCTAGGGGGTAGCGGGAGTTGGGATACGCAGTATTTT
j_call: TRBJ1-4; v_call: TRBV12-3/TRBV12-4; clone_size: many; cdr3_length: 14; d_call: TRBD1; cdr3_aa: CASQRDRGNEKLFF; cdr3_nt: TGTGCCAGCCAGCGGGACAGGGGAAATGAAAAACTGTTTTTT
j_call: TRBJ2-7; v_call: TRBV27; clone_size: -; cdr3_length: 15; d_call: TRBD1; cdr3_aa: CASSPHRGKKYEQYF; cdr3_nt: TGTGCCAGCAGTCCCCACAGGGGTAAAAAATACGAGCAGTACTTC
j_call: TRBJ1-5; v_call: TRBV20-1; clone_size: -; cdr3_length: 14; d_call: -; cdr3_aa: CSAGGGRSNQPQHF; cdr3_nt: TGCAGTGCTGGGGGGGGCCGTAGCAATCAGCCCCAGCATTTT
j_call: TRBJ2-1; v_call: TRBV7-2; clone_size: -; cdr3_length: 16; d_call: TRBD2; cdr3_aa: CASSVGTSGGMNEQFF; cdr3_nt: TGTGCCAGCAGCGTAGGGACTAGCGGGGGGATGAATGAGCAGTTCTTC
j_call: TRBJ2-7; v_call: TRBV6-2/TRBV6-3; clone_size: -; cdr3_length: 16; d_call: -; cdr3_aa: CASSYKKWGYSYEQYF; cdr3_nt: TGTGCCAGCAGTTATAAGAAATGGGGGTACTCCTACGAGCAGTACTTC
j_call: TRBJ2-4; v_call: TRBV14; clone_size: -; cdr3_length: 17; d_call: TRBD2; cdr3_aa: CASSQLRASGAKNIQYF; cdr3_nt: TGTGCCAGCAGCCAGCTTAGGGCTAGCGGTGCCAAAAACATTCAGTACTTC
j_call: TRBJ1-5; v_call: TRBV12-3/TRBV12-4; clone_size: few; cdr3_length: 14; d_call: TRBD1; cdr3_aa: CASTPGQGLRPQHF; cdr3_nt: TGTGCCAGCACCCCCGGACAGGGGTTGCGGCCCCAGCATTTT
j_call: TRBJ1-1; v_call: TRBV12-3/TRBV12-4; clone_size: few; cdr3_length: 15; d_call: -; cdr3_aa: CASSLGPLMNTEAFF; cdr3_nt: TGTGCCAGCAGCCTGGGACCCTTAATGAACACTGAAGCTTTCTTT
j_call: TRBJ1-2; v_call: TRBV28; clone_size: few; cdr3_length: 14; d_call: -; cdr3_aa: CASSLPPGPYGYTF; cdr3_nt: TGTGCCAGCAGTTTACCCCCAGGGCCCTATGGCTACACCTTC
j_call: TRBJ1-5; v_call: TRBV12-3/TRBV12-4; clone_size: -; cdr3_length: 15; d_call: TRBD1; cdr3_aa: CASSYRDRRGQPQHF; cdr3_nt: TGTGCCAGCAGTTACCGGGACAGGCGCGGTCAGCCCCAGCATTTT
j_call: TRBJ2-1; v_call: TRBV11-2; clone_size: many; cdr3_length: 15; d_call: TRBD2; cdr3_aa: CASSLVAGGRNEQFF; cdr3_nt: TGTGCCAGCAGCTTAGTAGCGGGGGGGCGAAATGAGCAGTTCTTC
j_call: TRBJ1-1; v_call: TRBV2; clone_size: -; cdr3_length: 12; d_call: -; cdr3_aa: CASIMMGTEAFF; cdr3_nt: TGTGCCAGCATAATGATGGGCACTGAAGCTTTCTTT
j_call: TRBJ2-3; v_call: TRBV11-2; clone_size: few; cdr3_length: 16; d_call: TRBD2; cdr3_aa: CASSDLLAGGTDTQYF; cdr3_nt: TGTGCCAGCAGCGATCTACTAGCGGGGGGCACAGATACGCAGTATTTT